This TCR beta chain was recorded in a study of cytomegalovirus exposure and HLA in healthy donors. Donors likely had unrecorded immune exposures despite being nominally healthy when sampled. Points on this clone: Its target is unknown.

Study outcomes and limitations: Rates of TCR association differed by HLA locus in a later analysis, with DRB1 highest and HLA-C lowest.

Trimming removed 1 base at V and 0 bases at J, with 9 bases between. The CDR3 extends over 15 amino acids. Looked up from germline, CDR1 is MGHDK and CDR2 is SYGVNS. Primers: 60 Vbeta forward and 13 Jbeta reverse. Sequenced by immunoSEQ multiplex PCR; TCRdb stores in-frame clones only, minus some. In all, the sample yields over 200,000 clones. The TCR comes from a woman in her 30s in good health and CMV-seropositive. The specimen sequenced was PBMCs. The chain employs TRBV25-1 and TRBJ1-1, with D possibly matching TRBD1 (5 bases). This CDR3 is CASSEWGRLNTEAFF. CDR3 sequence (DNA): TGTGCCAGCAGTGAATGGGGCAGGTTGAACACTGAAGCTTTCTTT.